Listed below are T cell receptor beta chains from one sample, sequenced in a study of T-cell memory formation after mild COVID-19. TCRdb recomputed calls from the 5' RACE reads with MiXCR, one row per CDR3 protein. The table has 75,000 to 95,000 distinct CDR3 sequences, more than 10% seen once. The sequencing input was PBMCs or a T cell subset sorted from them (not recorded which). These receptors came from an adult woman who had mild COVID-19 (a few samples of this study predate the infection). Cell type and time point are not known. CDR3s include the opening cysteine and the closing phenylalanine or tryptophan. Each record gives: CDR3 protein, J gene, V gene.

CDR3aa: CASSLVGWGSQAGELFF
j_gene: TRBJ2-2
v_gene: TRBV7-9

CDR3aa: CASSLGSGNEQFF
j_gene: TRBJ2-1
v_gene: TRBV11-2

CDR3aa: CASSLRVSYEQYF
j_gene: TRBJ2-7
v_gene: TRBV5-5

CDR3aa: CASSSPEEGEQYF
j_gene: TRBJ2-7
v_gene: TRBV6-2/TRBV6-3

CDR3aa: CASRDDRADGYTF
j_gene: TRBJ1-2
v_gene: TRBV12-3/TRBV12-4

CDR3aa: CASSYWTGANYEQYF
j_gene: TRBJ2-7
v_gene: TRBV6-5

CDR3aa: CASTGEANTGELFF
j_gene: TRBJ2-2
v_gene: TRBV12-3/TRBV12-4

CDR3aa: CASSPTSGRMWEQYF
j_gene: TRBJ2-7
v_gene: TRBV12-3/TRBV12-4

CDR3aa: CASSLNRGTEAFF
j_gene: TRBJ1-1
v_gene: TRBV12-3/TRBV12-4

CDR3aa: CASSPGQGSDSPLHF
j_gene: TRBJ1-6
v_gene: TRBV7-6

CDR3aa: CASSLGQGPLYGYTF
j_gene: TRBJ1-2
v_gene: TRBV13

CDR3aa: CASSPDMEQFF
j_gene: TRBJ2-1
v_gene: TRBV12-3/TRBV12-4

CDR3aa: CASSLVGGHNTEAFF
j_gene: TRBJ1-1
v_gene: TRBV5-1

CDR3aa: CASSFGRTYEQYF
j_gene: TRBJ2-7
v_gene: TRBV7-3

CDR3aa: CASSIAVTYEQYF
j_gene: TRBJ2-7
v_gene: TRBV19

CDR3aa: CASSQVYASYNEQFF
j_gene: TRBJ2-1
v_gene: TRBV4-3

CDR3aa: CASIPGVAGGREQFF
j_gene: TRBJ2-1
v_gene: TRBV19

CDR3aa: CSVRGTSGSLDTQYF
j_gene: TRBJ2-3
v_gene: TRBV29-1

CDR3aa: CAWSPGQGDTEAFF
j_gene: TRBJ1-1
v_gene: TRBV30

CDR3aa: CASRGTSGVHEQFF
j_gene: TRBJ2-1
v_gene: TRBV2

CDR3aa: CASSLGVGESYNEQFF
j_gene: TRBJ2-1
v_gene: TRBV7-9

CDR3aa: CSARDPTSGGPSYEQYF
j_gene: TRBJ2-7
v_gene: TRBV20-1

CDR3aa: CASSNGHTEAFF
j_gene: TRBJ1-1
v_gene: TRBV19

CDR3aa: CASSFLTASDYNEQFF
j_gene: TRBJ2-1
v_gene: TRBV7-9

CDR3aa: CASSQGRTGARETQYF
j_gene: TRBJ2-5
v_gene: TRBV4-1

CDR3aa: CSARDRAPYEQYF
j_gene: TRBJ2-7
v_gene: TRBV20-1

CDR3aa: CSATNQPGLAGGPSYEQYF
j_gene: TRBJ2-7
v_gene: TRBV20-1

CDR3aa: CASSAYPLDGTDTQYF
j_gene: TRBJ2-3
v_gene: TRBV10-2

CDR3aa: CAISEMDRDGNSPLHF
j_gene: TRBJ1-6
v_gene: TRBV10-3

CDR3aa: CASSPQAGATYNEQFF
j_gene: TRBJ2-1
v_gene: TRBV2

CDR3aa: CASSFWGPNQPQHF
j_gene: TRBJ1-5
v_gene: TRBV5-8

CDR3aa: CASSLFRGLPYNEQFF
j_gene: TRBJ2-1
v_gene: TRBV6-2/TRBV6-3

CDR3aa: CSVEEGGGPEAFF
j_gene: TRBJ1-1
v_gene: TRBV29-1

CDR3aa: CAISESGALGDLDYEQYF
j_gene: TRBJ2-7
v_gene: TRBV10-3

CDR3aa: CASSPPIGREGRPEQFF
j_gene: TRBJ2-1
v_gene: TRBV11-1

CDR3aa: CASSLLHSTDEQFF
j_gene: TRBJ2-1
v_gene: TRBV19

CDR3aa: CSVVRWRGDNEQFF
j_gene: TRBJ2-1
v_gene: TRBV29-1

CDR3aa: CASSVGGGPGNEQFF
j_gene: TRBJ2-1
v_gene: TRBV9

CDR3aa: CASSVASGSGELFF
j_gene: TRBJ2-2
v_gene: TRBV9

CDR3aa: CASSLGTGRNTEAFF
j_gene: TRBJ1-1
v_gene: TRBV7-9

CDR3aa: CASSLQETGYNEQFF
j_gene: TRBJ2-1
v_gene: TRBV12-3/TRBV12-4

CDR3aa: CASSQGNRDNQETQYF
j_gene: TRBJ2-5
v_gene: TRBV4-1

CDR3aa: CASSLFEAGLGETQYF
j_gene: TRBJ2-5
v_gene: TRBV7-6

CDR3aa: CASRRPTGEMNTEAFF
j_gene: TRBJ1-1
v_gene: TRBV7-9

CDR3aa: CASSLADRGAQFF
j_gene: TRBJ2-1
v_gene: TRBV7-9

CDR3aa: CASSLGKWNEQFF
j_gene: TRBJ2-1
v_gene: TRBV7-6

CDR3aa: CASSSQRFGRKENEQYF
j_gene: TRBJ2-7
v_gene: TRBV11-1

CDR3aa: CASSSSPVPSGRANEQFF
j_gene: TRBJ2-1
v_gene: TRBV12-3/TRBV12-4

CDR3aa: CASSQAGASGGPNEQFF
j_gene: TRBJ2-1
v_gene: TRBV4-1

CDR3aa: CASSLATDRGLYTDTQYF
j_gene: TRBJ2-3
v_gene: TRBV5-1

CDR3aa: CSARDNSGANVLTF
j_gene: TRBJ2-6
v_gene: TRBV20-1

CDR3aa: CASSQGGLGEEQFF
j_gene: TRBJ2-1
v_gene: TRBV7-9

CDR3aa: CATSRANAPETQYF
j_gene: TRBJ2-5
v_gene: TRBV15

CDR3aa: CASSLRGLAGAQYEQYF
j_gene: TRBJ2-7
v_gene: TRBV27

CDR3aa: CAIQRSGDLNTEAFF
j_gene: TRBJ1-1
v_gene: TRBV7-6

CDR3aa: CAWSLGNTEAFF
j_gene: TRBJ1-1
v_gene: TRBV30

CDR3aa: CATSRGDGGYEQYF
j_gene: TRBJ2-7
v_gene: TRBV15